One sample yielded the 3 T cell receptor beta chains listed below, sequenced in a study of blood T cell repertoires in COVID-19. Clones were sequenced by immunoSEQ multiplex PCR, and TCRdb holds only the in-frame ones, with some missing. Here the sample spans around 310,000 clones, roughly 91% being singletons. Specimen: PBMCs or T cells enriched from blood (not recorded which). The source is a woman aged 25 to 39 who had recovered from COVID-19.

The chain links TRBV13 to TRBJ1-1; TRBD1 is a possible D gene (6 bases). CDR3 length: 15 amino acids. CDR1 and CDR2 (germline): PRHDT, FYEKMQ (reference sequence). Trimming shortened V by 5 bases and J by 7 bases, and 20 bases separated the two germline ends. CDR3 protein: CASSAENRAKSEAFF. CDR3 in DNA: TGTGCCAGCAGCGCAGAAAACAGGGCGAAAAGTGAAGCTTTCTTT.

CDR3 region: CASSDTGGSGNTIYF. CDR3 nucleotides: TGCGCCAGCAGTGACACAGGGGGGTCTGGAAACACCATATATTTT. The rearrangement links TRBV10-2 to TRBJ1-3; 8 nucleotides match TRBD1. Germline values: CDR1 WSHSY, CDR2 SAAADI. The CDR3 contains 15 residues. Unmatched junction bases numbered 2, after V lost 3 bases and J lost 1 base.

CDR3 amino acids: CASSPLNLGQGRYGYTF. CDR3 DNA sequence: TGTGCCAGCAGCCCACTTAACCTTGGACAGGGACGCTATGGCTACACCTTC. The genes are TRBV27 and TRBJ1-2; TRBD1 agrees at 8 bases. The length of the CDR3 is 17 residues. Unmatched junction bases numbered 16, after V lost 6 bases and J lost 4 bases. Germline V gene data show CDR1 as MNHEY and CDR2 as SMNVEV (reference sequence).